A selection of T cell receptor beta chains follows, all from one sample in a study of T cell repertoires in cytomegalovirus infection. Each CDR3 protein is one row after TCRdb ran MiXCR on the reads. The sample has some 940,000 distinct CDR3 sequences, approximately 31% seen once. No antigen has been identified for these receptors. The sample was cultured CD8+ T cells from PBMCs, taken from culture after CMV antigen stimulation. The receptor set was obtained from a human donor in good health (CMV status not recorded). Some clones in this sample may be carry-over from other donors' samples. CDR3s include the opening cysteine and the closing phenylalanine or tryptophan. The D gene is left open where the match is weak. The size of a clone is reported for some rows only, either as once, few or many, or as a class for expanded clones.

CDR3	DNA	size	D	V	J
CAIRTGKPGANVLTF	TGTGCCATCAGGACAGGGAAGCCTGGGGCCAACGTCCTGACTTTC	-	TRBD1	TRBV10-3	TRBJ2-6
CAIRMDTYGYTF	TGTGCCATCAGGATGGACACCTATGGCTACACCTTC	-	-	TRBV10-3	TRBJ1-2
CASSPVWSKDTQYF	TGTGCCAGCAGCCCAGTGTGGAGCAAAGATACGCAGTATTTT	many	-	TRBV7-8	TRBJ2-3
CASSLDPGGGFGNTIYF	TGTGCCAGCAGCTTAGACCCGGGCGGGGGCTTTGGAAACACCATATATTTT	few	-	TRBV7-6	TRBJ1-3
CASSGRDSLTDTQYF	TGTGCCAGCAGTGGGCGCGACTCCCTCACAGATACGCAGTATTTT	-	-	TRBV25-1	TRBJ2-3
CASRWTDNYGYTF	TGTGCCAGCCGCTGGACAGATAACTATGGCTACACCTTC	-	-	TRBV27	TRBJ1-2
CASSIGQGGYEQYF	TGTGCCAGTAGTATCGGGCAGGGTGGTTACGAGCAGTACTTC	few	-	TRBV19	TRBJ2-7
CASSLLSGRSSYEQYF	TGTGCCAGCAGTTTACTTTCAGGGCGCAGCTCCTACGAGCAGTACTTC	-	-	TRBV27	TRBJ2-7
CASSRTEELSPLHF	TGTGCCAGCAGCCGGACAGAAGAATTATCACCCCTCCACTTT	-	-	TRBV7-6	TRBJ1-6
CASSEEGIYTGELFF	TGTGCCAGCAGTGAAGAGGGGATTTACACCGGGGAGCTGTTTTTT	few	-	TRBV6-1	TRBJ2-2
CASGSLGRANTGELFF	TGTGCCAGCGGTTCTCTCGGACGGGCGAACACCGGGGAGCTGTTTTTT	many	-	TRBV12-3/TRBV12-4	TRBJ2-2
CASGLTGMEAFF	TGTGCTAGTGGTTTGACAGGGATGGAAGCTTTCTTT	few	-	TRBV12-5	TRBJ1-1
CASSLGTGEEKLFF	TGTGCCAGCAGCTTAGGGACAGGTGAAGAAAAACTGTTTTTT	-	TRBD1	TRBV7-9	TRBJ1-4
CASSLGARENYEQYF	TGTGCCAGCAGCTTAGGTGCGCGGGAAAACTACGAGCAGTACTTC	few	-	TRBV7-6	TRBJ2-7
CASSDGPRGGNTEAFF	TGTGCCAGCAGTGATGGGCCTCGGGGAGGGAACACTGAAGCTTTCTTT	many	-	TRBV12-3/TRBV12-4	TRBJ1-1
CAGLPGASTEAFF	TGTGCCGGATTGCCAGGGGCGAGCACTGAAGCTTTCTTT	-	-	TRBV7-9	TRBJ1-1
CATSRGTGENIQYF	TGTGCCACCAGCAGAGGAACAGGGGAAAACATTCAGTACTTC	-	TRBD1	TRBV15	TRBJ2-4
CASSFEQFF	TGTGCCAGCAGCTTTGAGCAGTTCTTC	many	-	TRBV7-2	TRBJ2-1
CASSPLSGPYTYGYTF	TGTGCCAGCAGCCCCTTATCAGGGCCCTATACTTATGGCTACACCTTC	many	-	TRBV7-2	TRBJ1-2
CASSPLPDRGDTQYF	TGTGCCAGCTCACCTCTACCCGATCGGGGTGATACGCAGTATTTT	-	-	TRBV18	TRBJ2-3
CASSPGHRLPKETQYF	TGTGCCAGCAGCCCCGGACACAGATTACCTAAAGAGACCCAGTACTTC	many	-	TRBV7-2	TRBJ2-5
CASSFYVREADTQYF	TGTGCCAGCAGTTTTTATGTCAGGGAGGCAGATACGCAGTATTTT	few	-	TRBV12-3/TRBV12-4	TRBJ2-3